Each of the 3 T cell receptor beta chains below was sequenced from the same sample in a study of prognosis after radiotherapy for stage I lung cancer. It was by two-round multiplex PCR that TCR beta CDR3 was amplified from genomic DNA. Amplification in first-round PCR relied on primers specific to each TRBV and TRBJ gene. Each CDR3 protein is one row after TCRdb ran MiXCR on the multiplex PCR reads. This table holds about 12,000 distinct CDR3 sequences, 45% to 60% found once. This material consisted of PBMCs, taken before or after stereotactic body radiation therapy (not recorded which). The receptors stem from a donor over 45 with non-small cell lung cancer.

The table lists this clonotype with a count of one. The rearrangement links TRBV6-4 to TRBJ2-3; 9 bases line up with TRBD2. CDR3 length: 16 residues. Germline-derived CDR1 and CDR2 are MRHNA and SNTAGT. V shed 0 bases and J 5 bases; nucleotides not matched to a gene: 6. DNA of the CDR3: TGTGCCAGCAGTGACTCTGGCGGGGGGGCCGTAGATACGCAGTATTTT. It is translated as CASSDSGGGAVDTQYF.

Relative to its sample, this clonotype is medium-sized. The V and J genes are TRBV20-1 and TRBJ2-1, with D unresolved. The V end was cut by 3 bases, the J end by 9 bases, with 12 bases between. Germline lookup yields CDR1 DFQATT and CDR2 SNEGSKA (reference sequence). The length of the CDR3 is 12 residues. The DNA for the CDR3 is TGCAGTGCTAGCAACTCGGCCAGTGAGCAGTTCTTC. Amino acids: CSASNSASEQFF.

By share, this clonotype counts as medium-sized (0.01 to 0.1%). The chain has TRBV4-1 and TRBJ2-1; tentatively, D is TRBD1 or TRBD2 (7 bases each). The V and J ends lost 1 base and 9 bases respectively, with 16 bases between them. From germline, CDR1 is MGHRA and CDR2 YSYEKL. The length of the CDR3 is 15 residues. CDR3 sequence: CASSQGLTGRGEQFF. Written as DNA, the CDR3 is TGCGCCAGCAGCCAAGGTCTGACAGGGAGGGGTGAGCAGTTCTTC.